Listed here are 25 T cell receptor beta chains from one sample, sequenced in a study of blood T cell repertoires in COVID-19. Clones were read by immunoSEQ multiplex PCR, and TCRdb kept only the in-frame ones, dropping some. The data contain about 78,000 clones, around nine tenths of them seen just once; the ten biggest clones take up approximately 4.4%. Sequenced: peripheral blood. The receptors were gathered from a man aged 50 to 59 with active or convalescent COVID-19.

This rearrangement joins TRBV24-1 to TRBJ1-4; 7 bases map to TRBD1. After removal of 4 bases from V and 11 bases from J, the junction contained 6 bases not matched to a gene. The CDR3 contains 13 residues. Germline V gene sequence: CDR1 KGHDR, CDR2 SFDVKD. The CDR3 region is CATSETGMDKLFF. CDR3 coding DNA: TGTGCCACCAGTGAGACAGGGATGGACAAACTGTTTTTT.

The gene calls are TRBV6-5 and TRBJ2-5; 8 nucleotides match TRBD2. Germline V CDR1 and CDR2: MNHEY, SVGAGI. This CDR3 is 15 amino acids long. The J segment lost 3 bases and the V segment lost 6 bases, leaving 9 bases of the junction unmatched. The CDR3 loop is CASSAQAGEKETQYF. The CDR3 coding sequence is TGTGCCAGCAGCGCGCAAGCGGGGGAAAAAGAGACCCAGTACTTC.

V usage is TRBV27 and J usage is TRBJ2-5; 8 nucleotides align to TRBD1. The J segment lost 2 bases and the V segment lost 6 bases, leaving 2 bases of the junction unmatched. The CDR3 runs to 13 residues. Germline loops: CDR1 MNHEY, CDR2 SMNVEV (reference sequence). CDR3 sequence reads: CASRRTGQETQYF. The CDR3 DNA follows: TGTGCCAGCAGGAGGACAGGGCAAGAGACCCAGTACTTC.

The chain has TRBV24-1 and TRBJ2-7; D is possibly TRBD1 (6 bases). The CDR3 totals 14 residues. The V end lost 3 bases, the J end lost 1 base, and 9 bases lay between the germline ends. CDR1 KGHDR and CDR2 SFDVKD come from the germline V gene. CDR3 sequence reads: CATSDRTVSYEQYF. In DNA, the CDR3 is TGTGCCACCAGTGATCGGACAGTTTCCTACGAGCAGTACTTC.

CDR3 in amino acids: CAISEGDSGLFF. CDR3 DNA sequence: TGTGCCATCAGTGAAGGGGACTCGGGTCTGTTTTTT. The chain links TRBV10-3 to TRBJ2-2; D is possibly TRBD2 (6 bases). CDR1 and CDR2 (germline): ENHRY, SYGVKD. CDR3 length equals 12 residues. V was shortened by 3 bases and J by 14 bases, with 13 bases between the two germline ends.

The rearrangement links TRBV6-5 to TRBJ1-1; D perhaps matches TRBD1 (5 bases). The germline CDR1 and CDR2 sequences are MNHEY and SVGAGI. The CDR3 has 13 residues. V was clipped by 2 bases and J by 3 bases, with 7 bases between them. The CDR3 DNA is TGTGCCAGCAGTTACAGGGGCTACACTGAAGCTTTCTTT. This sequence encodes CASSYRGYTEAFF.

This chain connects TRBV2 to TRBJ2-5, with D possibly matching TRBD2 (5 bases). The germline V and J ends were trimmed by 4 bases and 11 bases, with 20 bases remaining between them. The V gene's germline CDR1 is SNHLY and CDR2 FYNNEI. This CDR3 contains 14 residues. CDR3 sequence (DNA): TGTGCCAGCAGTGGAATGGAGGACCGGGCCCAACAGTACTTC. This codes for CASSGMEDRAQQYF.

The rearrangement uses TRBV7-8 and TRBJ2-3; D possibly corresponds to TRBD1 (6 bases). The V gene's germline CDR1 is SGHVS and CDR2 FQNEAQ. The CDR3 length is 15 residues. Trimming pared 3 bases from V and 0 bases from J, leaving 10 bases between. This chain's CDR3 is CASSLGTPSTDTQYF. The CDR3 DNA sequence: TGTGCCAGCAGCTTGGGGACACCGAGCACAGATACGCAGTATTTT.

This sequence joins TRBV5-4 and TRBJ2-1, with 14 bases identical to TRBD2. The V gene's germline CDR1 is SGHNT and CDR2 YYREEE (reference sequence). Trimming took 4 bases from V and 9 from J; bases not matched to a gene: 9. The CDR3 consists of 16 residues. Here the CDR3 reads CASSLGTSGGFVEQFF. CDR3 nucleotides: TGTGCCAGCAGCCTGGGGACTAGCGGGGGATTTGTTGAGCAGTTCTTC.

The V call is TRBV4-3, the J call TRBJ2-2; 8 bases are shared with TRBD1. This CDR3 spans 14 amino acids. The germline V gene encodes CDR1 LGHNA and CDR2 YSLEER. J lost 4 bases, V lost 2 bases, and 0 bases had no gene match. CDR3 loop: CASSQTGGTGELFF. CDR3 nucleotide sequence: TGCGCCAGCAGCCAAACAGGGGGCACCGGGGAGCTGTTTTTT.

The chain carries TRBV6-1 and TRBJ2-5; D might be TRBD1 (6 bases). With 1 base removed from V and 2 bases from J, the gap between germline ends came to 8 bases. The CDR3 has 14 amino acids. CDR1 and CDR2 from the germline V gene are MNHNS and SASEGT. CDR3 nucleotide sequence: TGTGCCAGCAGTGAAGGGACAGTTCAAGAGACCCAGTACTTC. Translated: CASSEGTVQETQYF.

V gene TRBV9 combines with J gene TRBJ1-2; 7 bases align to TRBD1. CDR3 length: 15 amino acids. J was trimmed by 3 bases and V by 0 bases; bases with no gene match: 5. The germline V gene has CDR1 SGDLS and CDR2 YYNGEE. The CDR3 sequence is CASSVGQGWDYGYTF. The CDR3 DNA sequence: TGTGCCAGCAGCGTAGGACAGGGATGGGACTATGGCTACACCTTC. Drawing the rest from reference TRBV9 and TRBJ1-2, the complete variable domain is DSGVTQTPKHLITATGQRVTLRCSPRSGDLSVYWYQQSLDQGLQFLIQYYNGEERAKGNILERFSAQQFPDLHSELNLSSLELGDSALYFCASSVGQGWDYGYTFGSGTRLTVV.

The V gene is TRBV3-1 (or the pseudogene TRBV3-2), the J gene TRBJ2-5, with TRBD2 matching over 8 bases. CDR1 is LGHDT, CDR2 YNNKEL, per germline (reference sequence). Trimming took 1 base from V and 1 from J; bases not matched to a gene: 5. The CDR3 is 16 amino acids. The CDR3 nucleotides read TGTGCCAGCAGCCAAGTGGGACGGGGGGGCCAAGAGACCCAGTACTTC. It encodes CASSQVGRGGQETQYF.

V gene TRBV29-1 combines with J gene TRBJ1-1, with TRBD1 as a possible D gene (5 bases). The CDR3 consists of 14 residues. Between the trimmed V and J ends, which lost 7 bases and 1 base, there was a span of 16 bases. Germline values: CDR1 SQVTM, CDR2 ANQGSEA. CDR3 DNA: TGCAGCGGACGAGACAGCCTCCCGAACACTGAAGCTTTCTTT. Translated: CSGRDSLPNTEAFF.

V usage is TRBV10-3 and J usage is TRBJ1-1, with D unresolved. Looked up from germline, CDR1 is ENHRY and CDR2 is SYGVKD. Trimming took off 0 bases at V and 4 bases at J, with 6 bases between the two ends. This CDR3 has 13 residues. The CDR3 nucleotides read TGTGCCATCAGTGAGTCCGTTTCCACTGAAGCTTTCTTT. It codes for CAISESVSTEAFF.

This sequence joins TRBV19 and TRBJ2-6; 9 bases match TRBD1. The ends lost 4 bases at V and 0 bases at J; junction bases unmatched: 7. CDR1 and CDR2 (germline): LNHDA, SQIVND (reference sequence). The CDR3 runs 18 residues. The CDR3 DNA reads TGTGCCAGTAGTAGTAGGACAGGGGCTAGCTCTGGGGCCAACGTCCTGACTTTC. Encoded protein: CASSSRTGASSGANVLTF.

The genes are TRBV30 and TRBJ2-1; TRBD2 matches 7 bases. The CDR3 sequence is 11 residues long. In germline, CDR1 is GTSNPN, CDR2 SVGIG (reference sequence). V dropped 0 bases and J dropped 15; count of bases not matched to a gene: 5. As DNA, the CDR3 is TGTGCCTGGAGTGTTGGACTAGTCCGGTTCTTC. Its protein is CAWSVGLVRFF.

This rearrangement joins TRBV7-8 to TRBJ2-7, with a possible D match to TRBD1 (5 bases). CDR3 length: 14 residues. Between the trimmed V and J ends, which lost 2 bases and 5 bases, there was a span of 13 bases. The germline gives CDR1 SGHVS, CDR2 FQNEAQ. The CDR3: CASSLQGNIDEQYF. The DNA for the CDR3 is TGTGCCAGCAGCTTACAGGGAAACATCGACGAGCAGTACTTC.

The CDR3 spells CASSQLLDSRNEKLFF. CDR3 DNA: TGTGCCAGCAGCCAGTTATTAGACAGCCGTAATGAAAAACTGTTTTTT. The chain employs TRBV4-2 and TRBJ1-4; D is possibly TRBD1 (5 bases). The V gene's germline CDR1 is LGHNA and CDR2 YNFKEQ. V lost 3 bases to trimming and J lost 4 bases, with 15 bases between them. The CDR3 totals 16 residues.

The chain links TRBV28 to TRBJ1-1; D unclear. The CDR3 spans 14 residues. Trimming cost V 6 bases and J 2 bases, with 13 bases left between them. Germline assignment: CDR1 MDHEN and CDR2 SYDVKM. The CDR3 DNA follows: TGTGCCAGCAGGAACACGTTATCCAACACTGAAGCTTTCTTT. It codes for CASRNTLSNTEAFF.

CDR3 nucleotides: TGTGCCTCCCAGGGGGCCAACTATGGCTACACCTTC. It encodes CASQGANYGYTF. The chain combines TRBV30 with TRBJ1-2, with 8 bases matching TRBD1. From germline, CDR1 is GTSNPN and CDR2 SVGIG (reference sequence). Trimming cost V 7 bases and J 2 bases; bases outside gene matches: 3. The CDR3 has 12 residues.

The chain employs TRBV10-3 and TRBJ2-7, with D unresolved. CDR3 length: 11 residues. The V gene lost 3 bases and the J gene lost 5 bases, with 5 bases spanning the gap. Germline V gene data show CDR1 as ENHRY and CDR2 as SYGVKD. DNA of the CDR3: TGTGCCATCAGTGATAGTGACGAGCAGTACGTC. This encodes CAISDSDEQYV.

The rearrangement uses TRBV6-5 and TRBJ2-5, with D perhaps matching TRBD1 (6 bases). With 5 bases removed from V and 4 bases from J, the gap between germline ends came to 14 bases. There are 14 residues in the CDR3. CDR1 is MNHEY and CDR2 is SVGAGI in the germline V gene. CDR3 in amino acids: CASSPTGSGETQYF. DNA of the CDR3: TGTGCCAGCAGTCCCACAGGGAGCGGAGAGACCCAGTACTTC.

This chain uses TRBV16 with TRBJ1-1, with 10 bases that match TRBD1. Germline V gene data show CDR1 as KGHSY and CDR2 as FQNENV. The CDR3 is made up of 16 amino acids. With V trimmed by 6 bases and J by 0 bases, 7 bases remained unmatched. CDR3 sequence reads: CASRLRTGGMNTEAFF. CDR3 nucleotide sequence: TGTGCCAGCAGATTAAGGACAGGGGGGATGAACACTGAAGCTTTCTTT.

V is TRBV5-4 and J is TRBJ2-3; 9 bases are shared with TRBD1. The CDR3 has 15 residues. CDR1 and CDR2 from the germline V gene are SGHNT and YYREEE (reference sequence). The V and J ends lost 4 bases and 7 bases, in that order; junction bases with no gene match: 10. CDR3 sequence reads: CASSPGTGSGNTQYF. DNA of the CDR3: TGTGCCAGCAGCCCCGGGACAGGGTCAGGGAATACGCAGTATTTT.